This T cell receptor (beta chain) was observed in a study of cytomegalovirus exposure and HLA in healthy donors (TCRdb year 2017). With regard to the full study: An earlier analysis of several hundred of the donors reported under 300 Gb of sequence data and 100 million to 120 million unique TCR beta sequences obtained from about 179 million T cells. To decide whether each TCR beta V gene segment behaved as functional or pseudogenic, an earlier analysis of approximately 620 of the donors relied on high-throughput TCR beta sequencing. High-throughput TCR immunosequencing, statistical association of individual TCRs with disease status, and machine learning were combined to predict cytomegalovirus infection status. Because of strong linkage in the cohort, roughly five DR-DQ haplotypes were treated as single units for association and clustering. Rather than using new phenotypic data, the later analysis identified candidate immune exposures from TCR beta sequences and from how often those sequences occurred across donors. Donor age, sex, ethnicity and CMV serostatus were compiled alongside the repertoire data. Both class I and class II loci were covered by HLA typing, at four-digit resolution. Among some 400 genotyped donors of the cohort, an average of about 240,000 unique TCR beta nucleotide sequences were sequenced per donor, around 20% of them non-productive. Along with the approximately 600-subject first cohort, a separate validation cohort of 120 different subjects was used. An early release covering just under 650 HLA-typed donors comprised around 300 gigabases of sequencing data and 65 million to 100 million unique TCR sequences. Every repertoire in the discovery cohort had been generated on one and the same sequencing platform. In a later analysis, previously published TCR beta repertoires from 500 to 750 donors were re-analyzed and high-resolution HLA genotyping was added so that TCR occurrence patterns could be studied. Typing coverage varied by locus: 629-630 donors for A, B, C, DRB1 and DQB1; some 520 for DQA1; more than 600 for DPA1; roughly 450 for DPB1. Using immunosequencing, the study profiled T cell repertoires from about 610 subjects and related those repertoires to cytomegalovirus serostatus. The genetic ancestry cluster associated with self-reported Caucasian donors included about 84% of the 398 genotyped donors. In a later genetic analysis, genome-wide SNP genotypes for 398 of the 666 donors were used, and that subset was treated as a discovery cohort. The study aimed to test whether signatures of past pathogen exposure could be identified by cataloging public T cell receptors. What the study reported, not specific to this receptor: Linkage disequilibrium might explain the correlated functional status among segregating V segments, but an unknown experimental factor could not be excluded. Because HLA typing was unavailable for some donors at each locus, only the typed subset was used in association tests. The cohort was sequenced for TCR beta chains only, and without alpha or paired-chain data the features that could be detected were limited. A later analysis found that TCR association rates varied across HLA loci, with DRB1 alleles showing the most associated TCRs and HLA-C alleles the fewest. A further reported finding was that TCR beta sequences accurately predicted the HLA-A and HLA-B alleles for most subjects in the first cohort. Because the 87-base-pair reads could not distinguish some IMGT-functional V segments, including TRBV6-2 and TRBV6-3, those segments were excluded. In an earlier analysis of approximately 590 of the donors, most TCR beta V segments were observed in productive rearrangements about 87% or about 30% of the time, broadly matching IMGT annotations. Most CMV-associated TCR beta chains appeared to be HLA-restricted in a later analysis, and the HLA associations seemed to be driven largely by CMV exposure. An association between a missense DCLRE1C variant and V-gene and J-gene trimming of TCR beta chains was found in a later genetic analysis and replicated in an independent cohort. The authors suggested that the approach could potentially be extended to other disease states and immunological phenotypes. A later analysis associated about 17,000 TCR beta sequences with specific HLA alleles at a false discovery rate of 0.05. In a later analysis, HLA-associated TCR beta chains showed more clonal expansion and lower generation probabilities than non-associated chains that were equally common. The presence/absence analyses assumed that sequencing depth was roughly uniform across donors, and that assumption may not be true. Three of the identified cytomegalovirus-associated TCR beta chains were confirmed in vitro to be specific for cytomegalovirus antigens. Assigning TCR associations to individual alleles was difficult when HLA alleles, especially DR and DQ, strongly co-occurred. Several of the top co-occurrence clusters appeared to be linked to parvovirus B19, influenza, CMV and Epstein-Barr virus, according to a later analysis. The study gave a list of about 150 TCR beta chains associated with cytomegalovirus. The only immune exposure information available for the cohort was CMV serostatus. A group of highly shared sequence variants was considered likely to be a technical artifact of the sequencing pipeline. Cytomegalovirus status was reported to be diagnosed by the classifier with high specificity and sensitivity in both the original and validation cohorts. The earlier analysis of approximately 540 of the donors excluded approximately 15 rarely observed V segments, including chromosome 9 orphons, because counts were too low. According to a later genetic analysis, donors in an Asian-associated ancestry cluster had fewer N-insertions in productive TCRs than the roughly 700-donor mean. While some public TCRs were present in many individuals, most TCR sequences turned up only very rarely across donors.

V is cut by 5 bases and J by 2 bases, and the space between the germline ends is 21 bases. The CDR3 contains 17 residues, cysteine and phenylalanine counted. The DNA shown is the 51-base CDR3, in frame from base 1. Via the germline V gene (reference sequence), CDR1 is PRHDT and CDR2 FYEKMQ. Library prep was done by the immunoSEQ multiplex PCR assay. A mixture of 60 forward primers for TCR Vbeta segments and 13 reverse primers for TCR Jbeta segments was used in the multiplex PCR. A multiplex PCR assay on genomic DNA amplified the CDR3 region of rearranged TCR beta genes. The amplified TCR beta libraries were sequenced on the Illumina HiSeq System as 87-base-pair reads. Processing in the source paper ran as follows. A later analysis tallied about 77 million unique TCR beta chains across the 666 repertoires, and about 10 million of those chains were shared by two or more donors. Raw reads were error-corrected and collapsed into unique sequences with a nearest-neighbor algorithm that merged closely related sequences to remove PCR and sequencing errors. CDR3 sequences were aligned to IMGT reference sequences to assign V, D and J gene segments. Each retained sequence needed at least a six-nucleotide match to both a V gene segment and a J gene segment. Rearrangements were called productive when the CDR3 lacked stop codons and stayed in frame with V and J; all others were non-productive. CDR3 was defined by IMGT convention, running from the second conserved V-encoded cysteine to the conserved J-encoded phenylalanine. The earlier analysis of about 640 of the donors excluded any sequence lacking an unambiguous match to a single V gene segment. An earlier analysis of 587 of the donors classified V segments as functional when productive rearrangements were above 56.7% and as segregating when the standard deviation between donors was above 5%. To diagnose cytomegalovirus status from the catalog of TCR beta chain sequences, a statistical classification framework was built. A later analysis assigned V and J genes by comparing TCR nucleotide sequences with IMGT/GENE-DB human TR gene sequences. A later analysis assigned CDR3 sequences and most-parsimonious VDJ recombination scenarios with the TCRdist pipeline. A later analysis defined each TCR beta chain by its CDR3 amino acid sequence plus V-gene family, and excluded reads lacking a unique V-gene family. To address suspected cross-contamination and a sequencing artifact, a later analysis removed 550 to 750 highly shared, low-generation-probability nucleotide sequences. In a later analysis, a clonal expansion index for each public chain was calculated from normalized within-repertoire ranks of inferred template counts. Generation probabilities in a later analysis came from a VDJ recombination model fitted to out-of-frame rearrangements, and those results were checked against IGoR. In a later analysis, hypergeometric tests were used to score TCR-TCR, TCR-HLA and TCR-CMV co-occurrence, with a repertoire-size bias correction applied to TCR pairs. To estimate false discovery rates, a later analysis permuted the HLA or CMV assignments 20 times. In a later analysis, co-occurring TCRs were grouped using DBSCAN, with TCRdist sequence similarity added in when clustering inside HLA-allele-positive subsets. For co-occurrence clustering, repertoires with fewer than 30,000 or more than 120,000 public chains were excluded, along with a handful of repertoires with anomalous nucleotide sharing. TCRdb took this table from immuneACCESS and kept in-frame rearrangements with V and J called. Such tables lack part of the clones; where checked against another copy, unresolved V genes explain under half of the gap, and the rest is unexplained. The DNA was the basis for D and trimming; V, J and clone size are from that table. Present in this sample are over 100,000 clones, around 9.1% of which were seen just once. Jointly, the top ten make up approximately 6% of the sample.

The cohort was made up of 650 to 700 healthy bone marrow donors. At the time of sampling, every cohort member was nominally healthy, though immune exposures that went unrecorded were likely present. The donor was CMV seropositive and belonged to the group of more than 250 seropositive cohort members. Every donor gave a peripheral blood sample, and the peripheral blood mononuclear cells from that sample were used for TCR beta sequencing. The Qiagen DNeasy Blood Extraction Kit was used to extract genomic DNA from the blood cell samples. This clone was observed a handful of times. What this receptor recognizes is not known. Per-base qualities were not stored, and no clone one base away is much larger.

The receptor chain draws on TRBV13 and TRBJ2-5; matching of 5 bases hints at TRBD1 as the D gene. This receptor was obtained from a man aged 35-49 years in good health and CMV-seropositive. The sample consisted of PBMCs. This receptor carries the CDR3 CASSPILQVPRQETQYF. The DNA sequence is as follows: TGTGCCAGCAGCCCCATTTTACAGGTCCCTCGTCAAGAGACCCAGTACTTC.